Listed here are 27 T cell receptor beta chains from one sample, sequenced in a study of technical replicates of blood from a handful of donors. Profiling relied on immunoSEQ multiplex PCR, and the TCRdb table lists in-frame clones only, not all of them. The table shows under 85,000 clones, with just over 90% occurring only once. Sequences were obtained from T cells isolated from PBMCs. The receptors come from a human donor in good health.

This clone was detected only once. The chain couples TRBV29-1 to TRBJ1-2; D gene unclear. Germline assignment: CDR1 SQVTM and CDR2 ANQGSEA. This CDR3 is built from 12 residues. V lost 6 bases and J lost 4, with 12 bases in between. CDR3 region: CSVNEVVYGYTF. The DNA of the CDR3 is TGCAGCGTGAACGAGGTCGTCTATGGCTACACCTTC.

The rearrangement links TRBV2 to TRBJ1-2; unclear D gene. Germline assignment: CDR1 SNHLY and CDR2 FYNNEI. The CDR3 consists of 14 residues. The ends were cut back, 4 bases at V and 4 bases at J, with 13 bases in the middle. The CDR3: CASSVVNGAYGYTF. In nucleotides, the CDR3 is TGTGCCAGCAGTGTCGTCAACGGAGCCTATGGCTACACCTTC.

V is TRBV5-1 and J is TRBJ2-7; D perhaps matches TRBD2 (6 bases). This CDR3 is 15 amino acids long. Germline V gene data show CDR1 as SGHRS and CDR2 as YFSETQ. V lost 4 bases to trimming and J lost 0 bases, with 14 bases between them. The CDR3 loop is CASSPDYPSSYEQYF. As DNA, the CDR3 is TGCGCCAGCAGCCCGGACTACCCCAGCTCCTACGAGCAGTACTTC.

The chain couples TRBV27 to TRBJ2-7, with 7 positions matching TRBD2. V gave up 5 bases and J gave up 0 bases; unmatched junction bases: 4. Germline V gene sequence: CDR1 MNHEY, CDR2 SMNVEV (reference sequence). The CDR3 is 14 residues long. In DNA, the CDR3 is TGTGCCAGCAGTCTAGCGGTGAGCTCCTACGAGCAGTACTTC. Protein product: CASSLAVSSYEQYF.

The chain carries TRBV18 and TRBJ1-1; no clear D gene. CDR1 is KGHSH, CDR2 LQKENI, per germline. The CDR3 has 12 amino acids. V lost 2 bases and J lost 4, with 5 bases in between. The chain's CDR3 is CASSPTFTEAFF. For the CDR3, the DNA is TGTGCCAGCTCACCAACTTTCACTGAAGCTTTCTTT.

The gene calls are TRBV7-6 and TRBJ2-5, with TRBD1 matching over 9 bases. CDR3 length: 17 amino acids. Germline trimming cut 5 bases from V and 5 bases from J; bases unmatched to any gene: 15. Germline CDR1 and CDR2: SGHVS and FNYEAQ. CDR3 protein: CASSPNIDRGGFETQYF. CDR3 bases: TGTGCCAGCAGCCCTAATATTGACAGGGGGGGTTTTGAGACCCAGTACTTC.

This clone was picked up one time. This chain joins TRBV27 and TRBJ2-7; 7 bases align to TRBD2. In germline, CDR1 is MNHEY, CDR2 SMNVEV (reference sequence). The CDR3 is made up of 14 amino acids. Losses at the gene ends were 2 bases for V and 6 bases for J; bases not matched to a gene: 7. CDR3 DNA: TGTGCCAGCAGTTTAGGAGCGGGGCACACCGAGCAGTACTTC. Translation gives CASSLGAGHTEQYF.

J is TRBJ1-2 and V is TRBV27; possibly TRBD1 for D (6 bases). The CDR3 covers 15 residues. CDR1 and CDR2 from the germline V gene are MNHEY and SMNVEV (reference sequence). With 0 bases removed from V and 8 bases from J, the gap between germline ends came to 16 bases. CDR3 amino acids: CASSLSTTGGGGYTF. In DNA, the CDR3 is TGTGCCAGCAGTTTATCGACCACGGGGGGCGGGGGCTACACCTTC.

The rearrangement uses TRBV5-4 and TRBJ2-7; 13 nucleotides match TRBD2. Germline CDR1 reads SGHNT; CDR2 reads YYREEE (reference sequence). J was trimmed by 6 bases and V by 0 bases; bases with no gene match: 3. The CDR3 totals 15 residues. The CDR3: CASSLEGLAGREQYF. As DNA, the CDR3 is TGTGCCAGCAGCTTGGAGGGACTAGCGGGACGCGAGCAGTACTTC.

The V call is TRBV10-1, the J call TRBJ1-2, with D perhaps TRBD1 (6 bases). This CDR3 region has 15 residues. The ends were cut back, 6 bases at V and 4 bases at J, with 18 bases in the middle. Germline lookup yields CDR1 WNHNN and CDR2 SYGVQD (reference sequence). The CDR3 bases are TGCGCCAGCAGCGATGGAATACAGGGAAGCTATGGCTACACCTTC. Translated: CASSDGIQGSYGYTF.

This CDR3 reads CASRLAPQGVGNKGGELFF. The CDR3 DNA reads TGTGCAAGTCGCTTAGCGCCACAGGGGGTTGGAAACAAGGGCGGGGAGCTGTTTTTT. The gene calls are TRBV12-2 and TRBJ2-2; the table's D call, TRBD1, was not checked against the DNA. TRBV12-2 is recorded as a pseudogene. The CDR3 has 19 amino acids.

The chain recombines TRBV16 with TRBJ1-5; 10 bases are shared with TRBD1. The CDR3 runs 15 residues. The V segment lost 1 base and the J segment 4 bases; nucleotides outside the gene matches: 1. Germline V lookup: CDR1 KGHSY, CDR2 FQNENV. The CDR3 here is CASSQWTGGNQPQHF. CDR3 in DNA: TGTGCCAGCAGCCAATGGACAGGGGGGAATCAGCCCCAGCATTTT.

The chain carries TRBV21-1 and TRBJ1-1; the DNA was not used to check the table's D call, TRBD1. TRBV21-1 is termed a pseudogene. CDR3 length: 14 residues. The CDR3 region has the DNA TGTGCCAGCAACAGAGGGACAGAGAACACTGAAGCTTTCTTT. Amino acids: CASNRGTENTEAFF.

Here the CDR3 reads CASSLAGAQTEAFF. The CDR3 DNA sequence: TGTGCCAGCAGCTTAGCTGGGGCGCAAACTGAAGCTTTCTTT. The chain links TRBV7-9 to TRBJ1-1; D may be TRBD1 (5 bases). The CDR3 consists of 14 residues. From germline, CDR1 is SEHNR and CDR2 FQNEAQ (reference sequence). The ends were cut back, 0 bases at V and 5 bases at J, with 10 bases in the middle.

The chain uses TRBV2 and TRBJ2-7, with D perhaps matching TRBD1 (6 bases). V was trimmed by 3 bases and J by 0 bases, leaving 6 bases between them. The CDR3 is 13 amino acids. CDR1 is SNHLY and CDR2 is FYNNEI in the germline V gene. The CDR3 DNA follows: TGTGCCAGCAGTGAGGACAGCTCCTACGAGCAGTACTTC. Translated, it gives CASSEDSSYEQYF.

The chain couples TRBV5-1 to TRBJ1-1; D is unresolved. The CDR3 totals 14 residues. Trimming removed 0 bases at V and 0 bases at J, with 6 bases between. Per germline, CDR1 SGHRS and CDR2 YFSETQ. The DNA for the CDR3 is TGCGCCAGCAGCTTGGTAGAGTTGAACACTGAAGCTTTCTTT. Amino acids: CASSLVELNTEAFF.

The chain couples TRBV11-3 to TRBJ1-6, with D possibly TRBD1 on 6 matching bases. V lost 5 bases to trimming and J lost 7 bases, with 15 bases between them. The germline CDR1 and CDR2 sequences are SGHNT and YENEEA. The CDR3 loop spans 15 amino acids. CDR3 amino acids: CASSQGGRINSPLHF. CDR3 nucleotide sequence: TGTGCCAGCAGCCAAGGGGGACGGATCAATTCACCCCTCCACTTT.

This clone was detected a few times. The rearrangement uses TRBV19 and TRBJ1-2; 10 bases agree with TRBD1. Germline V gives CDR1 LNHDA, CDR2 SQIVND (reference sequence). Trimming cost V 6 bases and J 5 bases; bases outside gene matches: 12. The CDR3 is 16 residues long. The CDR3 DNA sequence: TGTGCCAGTAGCCTTTTGGGACAGGGGCTATGGTATGGCTACACCTTC. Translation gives CASSLLGQGLWYGYTF.

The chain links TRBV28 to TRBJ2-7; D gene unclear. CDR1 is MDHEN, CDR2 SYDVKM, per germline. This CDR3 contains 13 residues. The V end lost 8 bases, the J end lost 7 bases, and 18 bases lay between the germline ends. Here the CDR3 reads CASEGGARWEQYF. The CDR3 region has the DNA TGTGCCAGCGAAGGTGGAGCGCGGTGGGAGCAGTACTTC.

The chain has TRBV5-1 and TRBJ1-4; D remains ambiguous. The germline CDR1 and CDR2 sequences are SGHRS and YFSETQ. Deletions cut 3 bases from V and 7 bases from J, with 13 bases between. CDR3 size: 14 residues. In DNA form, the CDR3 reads TGCGCCAGCAGCTCGGAAGGGCGGGTTGAAAAACTGTTTTTT. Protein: CASSSEGRVEKLFF.

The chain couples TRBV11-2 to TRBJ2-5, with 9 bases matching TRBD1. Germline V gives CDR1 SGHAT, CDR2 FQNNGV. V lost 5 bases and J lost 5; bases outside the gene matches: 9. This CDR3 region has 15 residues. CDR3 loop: CASSLSDRGRETQYF. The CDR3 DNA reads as TGTGCCAGCAGCCTATCGGACAGGGGCAGGGAGACCCAGTACTTC.

The CDR3 bases are TGTGCCAGTAGTCTGGGAGGAGTGAACACTGAAGCTTTCTTT. This encodes CASSLGGVNTEAFF. The chain links TRBV19 to TRBJ1-1; D remains ambiguous. The germline V and J ends were trimmed by 5 bases and 0 bases, with 10 bases remaining between them. Germline V gives CDR1 LNHDA, CDR2 SQIVND (reference sequence). The CDR3 is made up of 14 amino acids. Drawing the rest from reference TRBV19 and TRBJ1-1, the complete variable domain is DGGITQSPKYLFRKEGQNVTLSCEQNLNHDAMYWYRQDPGQGLRLIYYSQIVNDFQKGDIAEGYSVSREKKESFPLTVTSAQKNPTAFYLCASSLGGVNTEAFFGQGTRLTVV.

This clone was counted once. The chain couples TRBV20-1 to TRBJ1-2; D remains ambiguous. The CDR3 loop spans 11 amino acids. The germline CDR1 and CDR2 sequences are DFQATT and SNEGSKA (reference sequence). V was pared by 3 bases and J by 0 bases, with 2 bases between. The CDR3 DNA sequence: TGCAGTGCTAGCTCTAACTATGGCTACACCTTC. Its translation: CSASSNYGYTF.

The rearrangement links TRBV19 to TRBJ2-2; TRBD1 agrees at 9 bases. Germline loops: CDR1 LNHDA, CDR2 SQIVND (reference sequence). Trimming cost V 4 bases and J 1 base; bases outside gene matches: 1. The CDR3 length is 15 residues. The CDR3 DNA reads TGTGCCAGTAGTAGACAGGGGGTGAACACCGGGGAGCTGTTTTTT. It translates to CASSRQGVNTGELFF.

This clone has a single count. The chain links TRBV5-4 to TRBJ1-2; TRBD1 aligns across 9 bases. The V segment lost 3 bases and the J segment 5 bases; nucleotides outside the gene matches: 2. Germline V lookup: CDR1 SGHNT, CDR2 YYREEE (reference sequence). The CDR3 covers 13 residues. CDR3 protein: CASSSTGGYGYTF. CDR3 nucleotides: TGTGCCAGCAGCTCGACAGGGGGGTATGGCTACACCTTC.

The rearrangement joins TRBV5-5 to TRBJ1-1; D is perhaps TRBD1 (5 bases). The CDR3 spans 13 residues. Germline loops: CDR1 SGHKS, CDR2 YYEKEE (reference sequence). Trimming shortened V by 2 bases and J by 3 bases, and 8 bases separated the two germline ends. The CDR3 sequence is CASSFGAYTEAFF. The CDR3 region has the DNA TGTGCCAGCAGCTTTGGGGCCTACACTGAAGCTTTCTTT.

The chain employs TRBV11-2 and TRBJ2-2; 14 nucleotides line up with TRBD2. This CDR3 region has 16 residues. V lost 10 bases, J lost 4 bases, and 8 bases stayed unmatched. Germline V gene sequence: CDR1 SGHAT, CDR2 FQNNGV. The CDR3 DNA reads TGTGCCACGCAGACTAGCGGGAGGGCTGGCACCGGGGAGCTGTTTTTT. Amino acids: CATQTSGRAGTGELFF.